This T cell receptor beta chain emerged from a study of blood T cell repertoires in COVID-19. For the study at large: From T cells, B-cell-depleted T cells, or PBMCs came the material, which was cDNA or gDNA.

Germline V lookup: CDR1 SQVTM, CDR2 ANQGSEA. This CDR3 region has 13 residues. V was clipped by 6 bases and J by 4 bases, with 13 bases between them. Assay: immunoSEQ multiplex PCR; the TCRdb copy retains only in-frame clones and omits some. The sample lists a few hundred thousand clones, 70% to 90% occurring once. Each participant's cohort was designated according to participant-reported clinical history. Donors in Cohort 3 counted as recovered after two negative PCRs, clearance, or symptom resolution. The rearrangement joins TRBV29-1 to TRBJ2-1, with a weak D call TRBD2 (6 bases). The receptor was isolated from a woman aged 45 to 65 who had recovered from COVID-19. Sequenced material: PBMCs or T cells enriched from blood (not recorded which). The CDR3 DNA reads TGCAGCGTGGAGGGTTGGGGATACAATGAGCAGTTCTTC. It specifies CSVEGWGYNEQFF.